These 11 T cell receptor beta chains originate from one sample sequenced in a study of T cells in tuberculosis. Clones were read by immunoSEQ multiplex PCR, and TCRdb kept only the in-frame ones, dropping some. The sample holds about 34,000 clones, 93% seen once. Specified time point: new active TB diagnosis, blood taken before or within 7 days of starting treatment. Sequences were derived from PBMCs, sampled at tuberculosis diagnosis. These receptor sequences come from an adult with tuberculosis.

The V gene is TRBV10-1, the J gene TRBJ2-7; 14 bases align to TRBD2. The CDR3 has 16 residues. The V gene's germline CDR1 is WNHNN and CDR2 SYGVQD (reference sequence). V shed 6 bases and J 6 bases; nucleotides not matched to a gene: 10. CDR3 sequence: CASSDAGLAGGREQYF. The CDR3 bases are TGCGCCAGCAGCGACGCCGGACTAGCGGGAGGACGCGAGCAGTACTTC.

The chain recombines TRBV28 with TRBJ2-7, with D maybe TRBD1 (5 bases). The V and J ends lost 5 bases and 4 bases respectively, with 9 bases between them. This CDR3 spans 12 amino acids. Per the germline V gene, CDR1 is MDHEN and CDR2 is SYDVKM. The CDR3 loop is CASSAGWYEQYF. For the CDR3, the DNA is TGTGCCAGCAGTGCAGGGTGGTACGAGCAGTACTTC. The full variable domain, its missing parts supplied by reference TRBV28 and TRBJ2-7, is DVKVTQSSRYLVKRTGEKVFLECVQDMDHENMFWYRQDPGLGLRLIYFSYDVKMKEKGDIPEGYSVSREKKERFSLILESASTNQTSMYLCASSAGWYEQYFGPGTRLTVT.

This CDR3 is CATLWTGGGEGYTF. The CDR3 nucleotides read TGTGCCACCCTTTGGACAGGGGGTGGGGAAGGCTACACCTTC. The chain is built from TRBV19 and TRBJ1-2, with 10 nucleotides matching TRBD1. Looked up from germline, CDR1 is LNHDA and CDR2 is SQIVND (reference sequence). The CDR3 is 14 residues long. Trimming at V came to 10 bases and at J to 8 bases, leaving 13 bases not matched to a gene.

This chain connects TRBV27 to TRBJ2-1, with 7 positions matching TRBD1. After removal of 2 bases from V and 5 bases from J, the junction contained 3 bases not matched to a gene. From germline, CDR1 is MNHEY and CDR2 SMNVEV (reference sequence). CDR3 length: 14 residues. CDR3 sequence reads: CASSLHDRDNEQFF. CDR3 coding DNA: TGTGCCAGCAGTTTACATGACAGGGACAATGAGCAGTTCTTC.

The chain combines TRBV10-1 with TRBJ2-5; D is possibly TRBD1 (5 bases). V lost 0 bases and J lost 3, with 11 bases in between. The CDR3 totals 15 residues. Per germline, CDR1 WNHNN and CDR2 SYGVQD (reference sequence). DNA of the CDR3: TGCGCCAGCAGTGAGTCGGGGCCGGGTAAAGAGACCCAGTACTTC. It encodes CASSESGPGKETQYF.

This chain links TRBV6-6 with TRBJ2-5, with D maybe TRBD2 (6 bases). V gave up 7 bases and J gave up 1 base, with 13 bases separating them. Germline V gene lookup returns CDR1 MNHNY and CDR2 SVGAGI (reference sequence). The CDR3 has 14 amino acids. The CDR3 spells CASTTSHLQETQYF. The CDR3 DNA sequence: TGTGCCAGCACCACTAGCCACCTCCAAGAGACCCAGTACTTC.

The rearrangement uses TRBV7-9 and TRBJ2-2, with TRBD2 as a possible D gene (6 bases). Deletions cut 7 bases from V and 5 bases from J, with 14 bases between. Germline assignment: CDR1 SEHNR and CDR2 FQNEAQ (reference sequence). The CDR3 covers 14 residues. CDR3 sequence reads: CASKPAGWTGELFF. CDR3 DNA: TGTGCCAGCAAGCCGGCGGGGTGGACCGGGGAGCTGTTTTTT. The entire variable domain, with the rest obtained from reference TRBV7-9 and TRBJ2-2, is as follows: DTGVSQNPRHKITKRGQNVTFRCDPISEHNRLYWYRQTLGQGPEFLTYFQNEAQLEKSRLLSDRFSAERPKGSFSTLEIQRTEQGDSAMYLCASKPAGWTGELFFGEGSRLTVL.

The rearrangement joins TRBV19 to TRBJ1-2; 11 bases fit TRBD1. CDR1 is LNHDA, CDR2 SQIVND, per germline (reference sequence). The length of the CDR3 is 13 residues. After removal of 7 bases from V and 7 bases from J, the junction contained 5 bases not matched to a gene. The CDR3 is CASIRTGGSGYTF. The CDR3 region has the DNA TGTGCCAGTATTCGGACAGGGGGCTCTGGCTACACCTTC.

The rearrangement uses TRBV28 and TRBJ2-5; possible D gene TRBD1, 6 bases. The V gene's germline CDR1 is MDHEN and CDR2 SYDVKM. The V end lost 4 bases, the J end lost 7 bases, and 19 bases lay between the germline ends. The CDR3 extends over 15 amino acids. The CDR3 DNA reads as TGTGCCAGCAGTTCCGCTGCCGGGACACCTAGGACCCAGTACTTC. Translation gives CASSSAAGTPRTQYF. Full variable domain (outside the CDR3, taken from reference TRBV28 and TRBJ2-5): DVKVTQSSRYLVKRTGEKVFLECVQDMDHENMFWYRQDPGLGLRLIYFSYDVKMKEKGDIPEGYSVSREKKERFSLILESASTNQTSMYLCASSSAAGTPRTQYFGPGTRLLVL.

V and J are TRBV6-1 and TRBJ2-2, with D hard to call. CDR1 and CDR2 (germline): MNHNS, SASEGT. V lost 3 bases to trimming and J lost 2 bases, with 10 bases between them. The CDR3 runs to 15 residues. CDR3 residues: CASSEIGGNTGELFF. For the CDR3, the DNA is TGTGCCAGCAGTGAGATCGGTGGTAACACCGGGGAGCTGTTTTTT.

V and J are TRBV4-1 and TRBJ2-5, with 9 bases matching TRBD2. Germline lookup yields CDR1 MGHRA and CDR2 YSYEKL. The V and J ends lost 1 base and 3 bases, in that order; junction bases with no gene match: 6. CDR3 length equals 16 residues. CDR3 in amino acids: CASSQGAGLAEETQYF. CDR3 bases: TGCGCCAGCAGCCAAGGGGCGGGACTAGCCGAAGAGACCCAGTACTTC.